The clone carrying this TCR beta chain was seen once. Its antigen is not known. It was with 60 Vbeta and 13 Jbeta primers that the PCR ran. Sequencing used immunoSEQ multiplex PCR; TCRdb keeps in-frame clones, though not all of them. The table shows about 150,000 clones, with around 79% occurring only once. This entry comes from a study of cytomegalovirus exposure and HLA in healthy donors. Study observations and caveats: Several of the most significant clusters appeared linked to common viral pathogens, based on a later analysis. Later analysis suggested most CMV-associated TCR beta chains were HLA-restricted. Trimming of TCR beta V- and J-genes showed a link, identified in a later analysis, to a missense DCLRE1C variant. After further analysis at a later stage, roughly 15,000 TCR beta sequences were associated with HLA alleles at 0.05 false discovery rate.

The J segment lost 5 bases and the V segment lost 6 bases, leaving 6 bases of the junction unmatched. This CDR3 spans 15 amino acids. CDR1 and CDR2 (germline): MNHNS, SASEGT. The chain recombines TRBV6-1 with TRBJ2-2, with 10 bases fitting TRBD1. The sequenced material came from PBMCs. The sequence derives from a man in his forties or fifties in good health and CMV-seropositive. The CDR3 here is CASSVDRGRTGELFF. Here the CDR3 DNA reads TGTGCCAGCAGCGTCGACAGGGGGCGGACCGGGGAGCTGTTTTTT.